This T cell receptor beta chain came from a study of cytomegalovirus exposure and HLA in healthy donors. The CDR3 extends over 15 amino acids. CDR1 is SGHRS and CDR2 is YFSETQ in the germline V gene. The junction had 13 bases not matched to a gene; V was cut back by 7 bases and J by 5 bases. Study-level points and caveats: Among TCR sequences, most were rare, though some public TCRs appeared in many donors. Segments of the TCR beta V type were, in most cases, productive about 90% or about 30% of the time in an earlier analysis. V- and J-gene trimming in TCR beta was tied to a missense DCLRE1C variant by an analysis performed later.

On this clone itself: Its antigen is not identified.

PCR was performed using 60 Vbeta and 13 Jbeta primers. Sequencing was performed with immunoSEQ multiplex PCR; in TCRdb, only in-frame clones are kept and a portion is missing. The sample spans tens of thousands of clones; the ten largest clones claim roughly 3.5%. This rearrangement joins TRBV5-1 to TRBJ1-1; 8 nucleotides agree with TRBD1. Sequencing was done on a sample of PBMCs. This clonotype was sampled from a woman aged 40 to 55 in good health and CMV-seropositive. The CDR3 reads CASSPARGQGTEAFF. CDR3 bases: TGCGCCAGCTCACCCGCCAGGGGGCAGGGTACTGAAGCTTTCTTT.